This is a list of T cell receptor beta chains from one sample in a study of T cell changes during pregnancy in multiple sclerosis. TCRdb's copy holds only in-frame clones and misses some; the assay was immunoSEQ multiplex PCR. The table lists 30,000 to 45,000 clones, 92% of them singletons. Material for sequencing was PBMCs (not recorded whether the cells were cultured). All receptors derive from a female donor with multiple sclerosis, enrolled in a pregnancy study. Both conserved end residues are part of each CDR3. Rows may omit the clone size; those that give it use once, few, many or a size class.

TRBJ2-7 | TRBV9 | - | CASSAGTSGSSYEQYF
TRBJ2-3 | TRBV11-2 | - | CASSLDGLAGGNSTDTQYF
TRBJ2-2 | TRBV5-1 | - | CASSLFRDSLSGELFF
TRBJ1-1 | TRBV5-4 | - | CASSPDSSAEAFF
TRBJ2-3 | TRBV28 | - | CASSLTLAGGGGDTQYF
TRBJ2-2 | TRBV6-6 | - | CASLKRESLLAGELFF
TRBJ2-3 | TRBV4-2 | - | CASSQGTDRADTQYF
TRBJ2-5 | TRBV5-1 | - | CASSLGIGTGEETQYF
TRBJ2-1 | TRBV5-5 | - | CASSLLVVALEQFF
TRBJ2-2 | TRBV9 | - | CASSDRQQNTGELFF
TRBJ2-1 | TRBV9 | - | CASSVGPGAGVGSYNEQFF
TRBJ2-5 | TRBV20-1 | - | CSAREATQYF
TRBJ2-5 | TRBV4-3 | - | CASSQDRSVLAQYF
TRBJ1-1 | TRBV12-2 | once | CASRCTGKDTEAFF
TRBJ1-2 | TRBV6-1 | - | CASSESTGPSYGYTF
TRBJ1-5 | TRBV6-6 | - | CASRDTLNSNQPQHF
TRBJ1-5 | TRBV10-3 | - | CAISSPGQPQHF
TRBJ2-1 | TRBV4-3 | once | CASSQDLAEKYNEQFF
TRBJ1-2 | TRBV4-1 | - | CASSQSTQGAYYGYTF
TRBJ1-5 | TRBV19 | - | CASSVSSVEGQPQHF
TRBJ1-1 | TRBV9 | - | CASSPQTGSGETEAFF
TRBJ2-5 | TRBV12-5 | - | CARPDGTFQETQYF
TRBJ1-2 | TRBV30 | - | CAWTRKSNYGYTF
TRBJ2-5 | TRBV6-1 | - | CASSELAGGPETQYF
TRBJ1-4 | TRBV6-1 | - | CASKGGGHEKLFF
TRBJ2-7 | TRBV5-1 | - | CASSLEVKFYEQYF
TRBJ2-7 | TRBV4-2 | once | CASSQVGQHHYEQYF
TRBJ2-5 | TRBV10-3 | few | CAIRKSPQETQYF
TRBJ1-1 | TRBV27 | - | CASSPRRPHENMNTEAFF
TRBJ2-7 | TRBV18 | - | CASSPGLKYYEQYF
TRBJ1-1 | TRBV11-2 | - | CASSLERQGGTEAFF
TRBJ2-3 | TRBV11-3 | - | CASSLGGEKSTDTQYF
TRBJ2-7 | TRBV6-7 | - | CASSYPSGRAYEQYF
TRBJ1-5 | TRBV6-5 | - | CASRTQGNQPQHF
TRBJ2-1 | TRBV11-2 | - | CASSLATGAFRNEQFF
TRBJ1-2 | TRBV18 | - | CASSPPDKGGYYGYTF
TRBJ2-3 | TRBV6-6 | - | CASSYVVGAPDTQYF
TRBJ2-7 | TRBV7-9 | once | CASSLLGPYSEQYF
TRBJ2-5 | TRBV11-2 | few | CASSLLAGLQETQYF
TRBJ1-2 | TRBV4-2 | - | CASSQGASGSLNYGYTF
TRBJ1-5 | TRBV5-6 | once | CASSLWSRLQPQHF
TRBJ1-1 | TRBV25-1 | - | CASREAGTENTEAFF
TRBJ1-5 | TRBV27 | - | CASSLDRGNQPQHF
TRBJ2-7 | TRBV19 | - | CASSIGLAGVEQYF
TRBJ2-1 | TRBV6-1 | - | CASSEALSGGNEQFF
TRBJ1-1 | TRBV15 | - | CATSRDRGTAMNTEAFF
TRBJ1-1 | TRBV15 | - | CATSRDPGDMNTEAFF